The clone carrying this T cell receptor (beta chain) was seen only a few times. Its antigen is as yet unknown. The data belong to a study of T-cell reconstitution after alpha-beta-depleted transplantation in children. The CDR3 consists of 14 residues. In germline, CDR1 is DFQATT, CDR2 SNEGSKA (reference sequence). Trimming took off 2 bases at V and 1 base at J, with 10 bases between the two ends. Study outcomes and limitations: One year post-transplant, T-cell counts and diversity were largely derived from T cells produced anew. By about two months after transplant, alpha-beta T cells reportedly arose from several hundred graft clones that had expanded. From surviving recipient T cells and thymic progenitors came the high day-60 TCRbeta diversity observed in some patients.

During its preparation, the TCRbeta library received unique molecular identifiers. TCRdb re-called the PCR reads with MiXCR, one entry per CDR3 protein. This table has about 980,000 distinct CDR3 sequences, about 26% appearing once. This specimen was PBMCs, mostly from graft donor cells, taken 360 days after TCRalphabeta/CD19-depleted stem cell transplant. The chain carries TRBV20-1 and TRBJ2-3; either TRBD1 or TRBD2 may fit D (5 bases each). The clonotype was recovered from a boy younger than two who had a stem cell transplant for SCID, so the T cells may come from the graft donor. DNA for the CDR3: TGCAGTGCTAGACCCGGGGCCCGCACAGATACGCAGTATTTT. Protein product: CSARPGARTDTQYF.